A selection of T cell receptor beta chains follows, all from one sample in a study of regulatory T cells in long-lasting Graves disease. Via MiXCR, TCRdb re-called the multiplex PCR reads, giving one row per CDR3 protein. The table records fewer than 650,000 distinct CDR3 sequences, approximately 16% of them present only once. These records were also assigned to another study, of T cells in Graves' hyperthyroidism and ophthalmopathy.

This specimen was peripheral blood mononuclear cells (PBMCs), taken at new diagnosis, from a patient treated with antithyroid drugs. These receptors all stem from a man aged 18 to 30 with Graves disease. Each CDR3 is given without its conserved first and last residue.

>TRBV6-1|TRBJ2-1
ASSGGGKYNEQF
>TRBV9|TRBJ2-7
ASSTSGSREQY
>TRBV6-2/TRBV6-3|TRBJ1-2
ASSSNRGNYGYT
>TRBV6-2/TRBV6-3|TRBJ2-1
ASSYHGLADSEQF
>TRBV5-4|TRBJ1-2
ASSTGTERYGYT
>TRBV27|TRBJ1-2
ASTSVQGGNGYT
>TRBV5-1|TRBJ2-3
ASSLGGTSGAGTDTQY
>TRBV6-1|TRBJ1-5
ASWGTGNNQPQH
>TRBV25-1|TRBJ2-3
ASSVWGDTQY
>TRBV7-9|TRBJ2-1
ASSLVGLAAGGEQF
>TRBV19|TRBJ1-4
ASSRAGVQEKLF
>TRBV6-2/TRBV6-3|TRBJ2-1
ASSGAGSYNEQF
>TRBV4-1|TRBJ2-7
ASSLTAGTSGSYEQY
>TRBV20-1|TRBJ2-3
SATGRASDTQY
>TRBV12-5|TRBJ2-1
ASGQTTRGEQF
>TRBV5-4|TRBJ2-1
ASSLETSGRVLPKRNEQF
>TRBV15|TRBJ2-2
ATSRDRDSNTGELF
>TRBV25-1|TRBJ2-7
AGSEYQTGSGGTLSYEQY
>TRBV7-2|TRBJ1-3
ASSFITGSGLGNTIY
>TRBV30|TRBJ1-2
AWSVSINYGYT
>TRBV6-5|TRBJ2-7
ASSYRVSEQY
>TRBV6-5|TRBJ2-1
ASSYSVGNYNEQF
>TRBV3-1|TRBJ2-5
ASSQYPGQGFQETQY
>TRBV7-3|TRBJ2-2
ASSLSVGAGELF
>TRBV27|TRBJ2-1
ASSGKGWYEQF
>TRBV11-1|TRBJ2-5
ASSVTSVETQY
>TRBV13|TRBJ1-2
ASSLRTGVYGYT
>TRBV7-6|TRBJ2-7
ASSLRGGGQQQY
>TRBV2|TRBJ1-1
ASSEALGTGAGNTEAF
>TRBV6-1|TRBJ2-5
ASSAGTLKTQY
>TRBV2|TRBJ1-5
ASSVEGNQPQH
>TRBV20-1|TRBJ2-1
SARDSPQPSYNEQF
>TRBV10-2|TRBJ2-1
ASSRAGGYNEQF
>TRBV30|TRBJ2-5
AWGRLAGVRETQY
>TRBV14|TRBJ1-2
ASSQSALYGYT
>TRBV30|TRBJ1-2
AWSVLDRGASGYT
>TRBV19|TRBJ2-1
ASRVSSGSSYNEQF
>TRBV2|TRBJ2-1
ASREQSYNEQF
>TRBV28|TRBJ2-5
ASSQGAVQETQY
>TRBV12-3/TRBV12-4|TRBJ2-7
ASSSRLRTSSYEQY
>TRBV18|TRBJ2-4
ASRITELAEAKNIQY
>TRBV11-3|TRBJ1-2
ASSQSGGTPPVT
>TRBV30|TRBJ1-2
AWSPPVNYGYT
>TRBV6-1|TRBJ2-3
ASGRYGTDTQY
>TRBV3-1|TRBJ2-2
ASSSLGGGSAGELF
>TRBV6-5|TRBJ2-4
ASSYSIAGRVKNIQY
>TRBV27|TRBJ2-1
ASSFEGVGLNEQF
>TRBV2|TRBJ2-7
ASSGEEMMYEQY
>TRBV13|TRBJ2-3
ASSLGLNVGTKDTQY
>TRBV30|TRBJ2-7
AWSRWGPYEQY